Presented here are 21 T cell receptor beta chains from one specimen sequenced in a study of cytomegalovirus exposure and HLA in healthy donors. 13 Jbeta primers and 60 Vbeta primers were used for the PCR. Using immunoSEQ multiplex PCR, the repertoire was profiled, and TCRdb retains in-frame clones only, with some absent. Among about 160,000 clones, over 65% were seen once, and the ten largest hold roughly 2.7%. The sequenced sample consisted of PBMCs. The receptors shown here come from a woman aged 40 to 50 in good health and CMV-seropositive.

This rearrangement joins TRBV6-4 to TRBJ2-6; D possibly corresponds to TRBD2 (5 bases). Germline V gene lookup returns CDR1 MRHNA and CDR2 SNTAGT. This CDR3 has 15 amino acids. V lost 4 bases and J lost 0, with 7 bases in between. In nucleotides, the CDR3 is TGTGCCAGCAGTGGGGAGTTCTCTGGGGCCAACGTCCTGACTTTC. It translates to CASSGEFSGANVLTF.

V usage is TRBV28 and J usage is TRBJ2-7, with 7 bases matching TRBD2. From germline, CDR1 is MDHEN and CDR2 SYDVKM. The CDR3 totals 15 residues. V lost 2 bases to trimming and J lost 6 bases; unmatched junction nucleotides: 10. CDR3 nucleotides: TGTGCCAGCAGTTTAACGGGTCTAGCGGCCGCCGAGCAGTACTTC. Its translation is CASSLTGLAAAEQYF. Full variable domain (missing parts from reference TRBV28 and TRBJ2-7): DVKVTQSSRYLVKRTGEKVFLECVQDMDHENMFWYRQDPGLGLRLIYFSYDVKMKEKGDIPEGYSVSREKKERFSLILESASTNQTSMYLCASSLTGLAAAEQYFGPGTRLTVT.

This chain uses TRBV7-2 with TRBJ2-7; TRBD1 aligns across 8 bases. The length of the CDR3 is 14 residues. The J segment lost 7 bases and the V segment lost 4 bases, leaving 9 bases of the junction unmatched. Germline CDR1 reads SGHTA; CDR2 reads FQGNSA. CDR3 coding DNA: TGTGCCAGCAGCTCCCGACAGGGGAGTATAGAGCAGTACTTC. This codes for CASSSRQGSIEQYF.

Of note for this clone: The junction departs from the called germline gene at one end, perhaps through a read error. The V and J genes are TRBV4-2 and TRBJ1-1; 10 bases are shared with TRBD1. This CDR3 comprises 14 residues. The germline CDR1 and CDR2 sequences are LGHNA and YNFKEQ. CDR3 amino acids: CASSQDLEDRGLSF. The DNA of the CDR3 is TGTGCCAGCAGCCAAGATCTCGAGGACAGGGGGTTGAGCTTT.

The chain joins TRBV5-4 to TRBJ2-1; 10 nucleotides align to TRBD1. The V and J ends lost 4 bases and 9 bases, in that order; junction bases with no gene match: 10. The CDR3 contains 15 residues. Germline V gives CDR1 SGHNT, CDR2 YYREEE (reference sequence). The CDR3 DNA follows: TGTGCCAGCAGCAGGGGACAGGGGCAGATCGGTGAGCAGTTCTTC. Its protein is CASSRGQGQIGEQFF.

This clone was observed a handful of times. This chain joins TRBV5-1 and TRBJ2-5; TRBD2 is a possible D gene (6 bases). V was trimmed by 5 bases and J by 2 bases, leaving 13 bases between them. The germline V gene encodes CDR1 SGHRS and CDR2 YFSETQ. The CDR3 sequence is 14 residues long. The CDR3 nucleotides are TGCGCCAGCAGTCCCGGGGGTGTACAAGAGACCCAGTACTTC. Translating it yields CASSPGGVQETQYF.

The chain carries TRBV27 and TRBJ2-1; D may be TRBD1 (5 bases). V lost 5 bases, J lost 7 bases, and 21 bases lay in between. There are 16 residues in the CDR3. Germline CDR1 reads MNHEY; CDR2 reads SMNVEV (reference sequence). The CDR3 is CASSQLLMTAENEQFF. The CDR3 nucleotides are TGTGCCAGCAGTCAACTTCTGATGACAGCCGAAAATGAGCAGTTCTTC.

In its sample, this clone was seen once. The J gene is TRBJ1-5, the V gene TRBV7-9; D remains ambiguous. The length of the CDR3 is 14 residues. CDR1 SEHNR and CDR2 FQNEAQ come from the germline V gene (reference sequence). The V end lost 5 bases, the J end lost 5 bases, and 13 bases lay between the germline ends. The chain's CDR3 is CASSLQGGDQPQHF. Written as DNA, the CDR3 is TGTGCCAGCAGCCTCCAAGGCGGGGATCAGCCCCAGCATTTT.

As regards this clone: The junction differs from germline at one of its ends, possibly a read error. CDR3 loop: CSSSPQRTTGELFF. In nucleotides, the CDR3 is TGTTCCAGCAGCCCCCAGCGGACCACCGGGGAGCTGTTTTTT. This chain uses TRBV7-9 with TRBJ2-2; a weak D match, TRBD2 (5 bases). Germline V lookup: CDR1 SEHNR, CDR2 FQNEAQ (reference sequence). The CDR3 loop spans 14 amino acids.

The J gene is TRBJ1-1, the V gene TRBV19; D unclear. Germline values: CDR1 LNHDA, CDR2 SQIVND (reference sequence). The V and J ends lost 4 bases and 2 bases respectively, with 8 bases between them. The CDR3 spans 13 residues. The CDR3 DNA sequence: TGTGCCAGTAGTACCGGTTTTAACACTGAAGCTTTCTTT. Protein: CASSTGFNTEAFF.

The genes are TRBV6-5 and TRBJ2-7; D possibly corresponds to TRBD1 (6 bases). This CDR3 contains 14 residues. Germline CDR1 reads MNHEY; CDR2 reads SVGAGI. V lost 5 bases and J 3 bases, leaving 14 bases between the germline ends. The CDR3 protein is CASSIGTPHYEQYF. DNA for the CDR3: TGTGCCAGCAGTATCGGGACACCTCACTACGAGCAGTACTTC.

This clone was picked up a small number of times. This rearrangement joins TRBV7-2 to TRBJ2-7; TRBD2 aligns across 7 bases. The trim removed 5 bases at V and 3 bases at J, leaving 13 bases unmatched. Germline CDR1 reads SGHTA; CDR2 reads FQGNSA. The CDR3 sequence is 16 residues long. This CDR3 is CASSRGLAGLNYEQYF. The CDR3 DNA reads TGTGCCAGCAGCCGTGGATTAGCGGGTTTGAACTACGAGCAGTACTTC.

The J gene is TRBJ2-3, the V gene TRBV6-6; 8 nucleotides align to TRBD2. This CDR3 has 13 amino acids. Germline V CDR1 and CDR2: MNHNY, SVGAGI (reference sequence). J gave up 6 bases and V 7 bases, and 6 bases lay outside the gene matches. CDR3 in DNA: TGTGCCAGCATTCGGGGGGGGGCCGATACGCAGTATTTT. The encoded protein is CASIRGGADTQYF.

J is TRBJ1-5 and V is TRBV9, with 10 nucleotides matching TRBD1. CDR1 and CDR2 (germline): SGDLS, YYNGEE. V lost 2 bases, J lost 3 bases, and 8 bases stayed unmatched. The CDR3 is 17 amino acids. The CDR3 DNA sequence: TGTGCCAGCAGCGTCCCGAGGGGGACAGGGGACAATCAGCCCCAGCATTTT. Its translation: CASSVPRGTGDNQPQHF.

This chain uses TRBV13 with TRBJ1-1; 7 nucleotides align to TRBD1. This CDR3 is built from 16 residues. After removal of 3 bases from V and 1 base from J, the junction contained 8 bases not matched to a gene. The V gene's germline CDR1 is PRHDT and CDR2 FYEKMQ (reference sequence). In nucleotides, the CDR3 is TGTGCCAGCAGCTTCGGGACAGCCGGGGAGAACACTGAAGCTTTCTTT. Its translation is CASSFGTAGENTEAFF.

Only one count was recorded for this clone. The chain couples TRBV11-2 to TRBJ2-1; D might be TRBD2 (6 bases). The CDR3 is 16 residues long. V was clipped by 2 bases and J by 4 bases, with 15 bases between them. CDR1 is SGHAT, CDR2 FQNNGV, per germline. The CDR3 DNA reads as TGTGCCAGCAGCTTATTTCTTGGCGGGACTTACAATGAGCAGTTCTTC. Amino acid sequence: CASSLFLGGTYNEQFF.

This sequence joins TRBV14 and TRBJ1-2; D unresolved. V was clipped by 2 bases and J by 8 bases, with 15 bases between them. This CDR3 is built from 14 residues. Germline CDR1 reads SGHDN; CDR2 reads FVKESK. Here the CDR3 reads CASSQRGPTGGYTF. The CDR3 DNA reads as TGTGCCAGCAGCCAACGAGGGCCAACGGGGGGCTACACCTTC.

The chain has TRBV19 and TRBJ2-5, with 14 bases aligning to TRBD2. The CDR3 consists of 15 residues. V dropped 5 bases and J dropped 5; count of bases not matched to a gene: 4. Germline CDR1 and CDR2: LNHDA and SQIVND (reference sequence). CDR3 sequence (DNA): TGTGCCAGTAGTCATGGGACTAGCGGGAGTGAGACCCAGTACTTC. It yields the protein CASSHGTSGSETQYF.

This clone was seen only a few times. The chain has TRBV27 and TRBJ1-2; 8 nucleotides align to TRBD1. With 4 bases clipped from V and 3 bases from J, the junction kept 4 bases outside the gene matches. The V gene's germline CDR1 is MNHEY and CDR2 SMNVEV (reference sequence). The CDR3 totals 14 residues. In DNA form, the CDR3 reads TGTGCCAGCAGTTCGGTGGACAGGGACTATGGCTACACCTTC. Translating it yields CASSSVDRDYGYTF.

V is TRBV29-1 and J is TRBJ2-6; D uncertain. Trimming took 2 bases from V and 0 from J, leaving 8 bases between them. From germline, CDR1 is SQVTM and CDR2 ANQGSEA. This CDR3 has 15 amino acids. DNA of the CDR3: TGCAGCGTTGAATGGCGGCACTCTGGGGCCAACGTCCTGACTTTC. Translating gives CSVEWRHSGANVLTF.

V and J are TRBV7-2 and TRBJ2-5; D call uncertain. V was clipped by 7 bases and J by 7 bases, with 13 bases between them. CDR1 and CDR2 from the germline V gene are SGHTA and FQGNSA. This CDR3 contains 12 residues. The CDR3 reads CASNPALGTQYF. The CDR3 DNA reads as TGTGCCAGCAACCCCGCTCTCGGGACCCAGTACTTC.